This TCR beta chain was identified during a study of response to subunit inactivated influenza vaccine. Trimming removed 2 bases from V and 6 bases from J, with 8 bases in between. CDR1 SGHRS and CDR2 YFSETQ come from the germline V gene. CDR3 size: 13 residues. This clonotype was found many times. TCRdb re-analysed the RT-PCR reads in MiXCR, keeping a single row per CDR3 protein. The table has about 240,000 distinct CDR3 sequences, more than 9% seen once. The chain recombines TRBV5-1 with TRBJ2-2, with a tentative D call TRBD1 (6 bases). This TCR was recovered from a man in his fifties or sixties who received an inactivated influenza vaccine. The sample consisted of non-naive T cells sorted from PBMCs, taken less than 15 days before vaccination. The CDR3 reads CASSFGQPGELFF. CDR3 DNA: TGCGCCAGCAGCTTCGGACAGCCCGGGGAGCTGTTTTTT.